The 24 T cell receptor beta chains reported below all come from one sample, sequenced in a study of radiotherapy plus CTLA-4 blockade in lung cancer. The assay was immunoSEQ multiplex PCR, and TCRdb's table has in-frame clones only and misses some. In the table there are about 110,000 clones, roughly 80% of which are singletons. Here the sequenced sample was peripheral blood, taken from a patient treated with radiotherapy plus ipilimumab. All receptors derive from a human donor with non-small cell lung cancer that progressed on radiotherapy plus ipilimumab. Some clones in this sample may be carry-over from other donors' samples.

The chain employs TRBV5-1 and TRBJ1-6; D is possibly TRBD1 (5 bases). CDR3 length equals 15 residues. V lost 0 bases, J lost 7 bases, and 11 bases lay in between. Germline V gene sequence: CDR1 SGHRS, CDR2 YFSETQ. Written as DNA, the CDR3 is TGCGCCAGCAGCTTGGAACCGAGACAGAATTCACCCCTCCACTTT. It encodes CASSLEPRQNSPLHF. Based on the CDR3 plus reference TRBV5-1 and TRBJ1-6, the full variable domain is KAGVTQTPRYLIKTRGQQVTLSCSPISGHRSVSWYQQTPGQGLQFLFEYFSETQRNKGNFPGRFSGRQFSNSRSEMNVSTLELGDSALYLCASSLEPRQNSPLHFGNGTRLTVT.

Concerning this clone itself: The same CDR3 is also encoded by other DNA sequences in this sample. The chain carries TRBV5-1 and TRBJ2-2, with D tentatively TRBD2 (5 bases). Germline V gene data show CDR1 as SGHRS and CDR2 as YFSETQ. The V gene lost 4 bases and the J gene lost 5 bases, with 15 bases spanning the gap. CDR3 length: 15 residues. The CDR3 here is CASSLYSTNTGELFF. CDR3 in DNA: TGCGCCAGCAGCCTATACTCGACTAATACCGGGGAGCTGTTTTTT. Filled out from reference TRBV5-1 and TRBJ2-2, the complete variable domain reads KAGVTQTPRYLIKTRGQQVTLSCSPISGHRSVSWYQQTPGQGLQFLFEYFSETQRNKGNFPGRFSGRQFSNSRSEMNVSTLELGDSALYLCASSLYSTNTGELFFGEGSRLTVL.

The chain recombines TRBV11-2 with TRBJ2-6, with D possibly matching TRBD2 (5 bases). The length of the CDR3 is 17 residues. V dropped 4 bases and J dropped 0 bases, with 13 bases sitting between them. The germline gives CDR1 SGHAT, CDR2 FQNNGV. Written as DNA, the CDR3 is TGTGCCAGCAGCTCAACACCCGGGGTCTCTGGGGCCAACGTCCTGACTTTC. This sequence encodes CASSSTPGVSGANVLTF. The full variable domain, rest sourced from reference TRBV11-2 and TRBJ2-6, is EAGVAQSPRYKIIEKRQSVAFWCNPISGHATLYWYQQILGQGPKLLIQFQNNGVVDDSQLPKDRFSAERLKGVDSTLKIQPAKLEDSAVYLCASSSTPGVSGANVLTFGAGSRLTVL.

This clone was observed a single time. The V gene is TRBV29-1, the J gene TRBJ2-7; 9 positions agree with TRBD1. The germline V gene has CDR1 SQVTM and CDR2 ANQGSEA. This CDR3 contains 12 residues. Trimming cost V 7 bases and J 3 bases; bases outside gene matches: 4. This chain's CDR3 is CSAQGQGYEQYF. CDR3 nucleotides: TGCAGCGCCCAGGGACAGGGCTACGAGCAGTACTTC.

V and J are TRBV2 and TRBJ2-5; D remains unclear. The CDR3 consists of 12 residues. Looked up from germline, CDR1 is SNHLY and CDR2 is FYNNEI. Trimming took off 9 bases at V and 4 bases at J, with 12 bases between the two ends. CDR3 DNA sequence: TGTGCCAGTACAGAGGTGGGAGAGACCCAGTACTTC. Protein product: CASTEVGETQYF.

This chain links TRBV6-1 with TRBJ1-2; D gene uncertain. The CDR3 loop spans 15 amino acids. Germline V gives CDR1 MNHNS, CDR2 SASEGT. The V end was cut by 6 bases, the J end by 0 bases, with 14 bases between. The CDR3 here is CASRGESPANYGYTF. The CDR3 DNA reads as TGTGCCAGCAGGGGTGAATCGCCCGCTAACTATGGCTACACCTTC.

This chain links TRBV12-5 with TRBJ1-2; no clear D. The length of the CDR3 is 16 residues. CDR1 and CDR2 (germline): LGHNT, FRNRAP. Trimming took off 0 bases at V and 7 bases at J, with 18 bases between the two ends. The CDR3 is CASGLVVVPTGVGYTF. DNA of the CDR3: TGTGCTAGTGGTTTGGTAGTCGTCCCGACGGGTGTTGGCTACACCTTC.

The rearrangement links TRBV5-1 to TRBJ1-4; D call uncertain. Trimming shortened V by 2 bases and J by 8 bases, and 7 bases separated the two germline ends. The germline gives CDR1 SGHRS, CDR2 YFSETQ. The CDR3 loop spans 12 amino acids. The CDR3 DNA sequence: TGCGCCAGCAGCTTTGATCGAGAAAAACTGTTTTTT. It translates to CASSFDREKLFF.

In this sample, this clone turned up a few times. The V and J genes are TRBV10-3 and TRBJ2-7; TRBD1 agrees at 8 bases. J was trimmed by 6 bases and V by 5 bases; bases with no gene match: 3. The CDR3 sequence is 12 residues long. Germline V gene sequence: CDR1 ENHRY, CDR2 SYGVKD. The CDR3 region is CAISKTGVEQYF. The CDR3 DNA reads as TGTGCCATCAGTAAGACAGGGGTCGAGCAGTACTTC.

The chain carries TRBV7-8 and TRBJ2-3; 10 nucleotides match TRBD2. Trimming took 0 bases from V and 4 from J; bases not matched to a gene: 13. Germline-derived CDR1 and CDR2 are SGHVS and FQNEAQ. The CDR3 is 19 residues long. As DNA, the CDR3 is TGTGCCAGCAGCTTAGCGAGGGCCCATAGCGGGGGGACCTCAGATACGCAGTATTTT. It encodes CASSLARAHSGGTSDTQYF.

J is TRBJ2-2 and V is TRBV11-3, with D possibly being TRBD1 (6 bases). V was clipped by 5 bases and J by 0 bases, with 10 bases between them. This CDR3 is built from 15 residues. The germline V gene encodes CDR1 SGHNT and CDR2 YENEEA. CDR3 in amino acids: CASSHRDSNTGELFF. CDR3 in DNA: TGTGCCAGCAGCCACAGGGATTCGAACACCGGGGAGCTGTTTTTT.

CDR3: CASKKIVSDTQYF. As DNA, the CDR3 is TGTGCCAGCAAAAAGATCGTATCAGATACGCAGTATTTT. This chain joins TRBV2 and TRBJ2-3; D not certain. The germline gives CDR1 SNHLY, CDR2 FYNNEI. This CDR3 has 13 residues. Trimming took 7 bases from V and 4 from J, leaving 12 bases between them. Complete variable domain (other parts from reference TRBV2 and TRBJ2-3): EPEVTQTPSHQVTQMGQEVILRCVPISNHLYFYWYRQILGQKVEFLVSFYNNEISEKSEIFDDQFSVERPDGSNFTLKIRSTKLEDSAMYFCASKKIVSDTQYFGPGTRLTVL.

This clone has just a few counts. The gene calls are TRBV5-4 and TRBJ2-5; TRBD1 is a possible D gene (6 bases). Trimming stripped 2 bases from V and 5 bases from J, with 13 bases between. The CDR3 is 14 residues long. CDR1 is SGHNT, CDR2 YYREEE, per germline (reference sequence). CDR3 protein: CASSFTGPGETQYF. In DNA, the CDR3 is TGTGCCAGCAGCTTTACAGGGCCCGGCGAGACCCAGTACTTC.

This clone showed up just once. V usage is TRBV7-9 and J usage is TRBJ1-2, with D uncertain. This CDR3 has 12 residues. V gave up 1 base and J gave up 7 bases, with 7 bases separating them. Germline loops: CDR1 SEHNR, CDR2 FQNEAQ (reference sequence). CDR3 residues: CASSLGQAGYTF. For the CDR3, the DNA is TGTGCCAGCAGCTTAGGGCAAGCTGGCTACACCTTC. The variable domain in full, completed from reference TRBV7-9 and TRBJ1-2, reads DTGVSQNPRHKITKRGQNVTFRCDPISEHNRLYWYRQTLGQGPEFLTYFQNEAQLEKSRLLSDRFSAERPKGSFSTLEIQRTEQGDSAMYLCASSLGQAGYTFGSGTRLTVV.

The gene calls are TRBV15 and TRBJ1-5; tentatively, D is TRBD1 (5 bases). Germline loops: CDR1 LNHNV, CDR2 YYDKDF (reference sequence). The CDR3 is 14 amino acids. The ends were cut back, 1 base at V and 7 bases at J, with 11 bases in the middle. The CDR3 DNA follows: TGTGCCACCAGCAGAGGAGGACAAGGACAGCCCCAGCATTTT. Translation gives CATSRGGQGQPQHF.

The V call is TRBV5-1, the J call TRBJ1-1; no reliable D call. The germline CDR1 and CDR2 sequences are SGHRS and YFSETQ. Trimming shortened V by 1 base and J by 0 bases, and 7 bases separated the two germline ends. The CDR3 sequence is 14 residues long. CDR3 bases: TGCGCCAGCAGCTTGCAGACAATGAACACTGAAGCTTTCTTT. This encodes CASSLQTMNTEAFF.

This chain links TRBV7-9 with TRBJ1-4, with TRBD1 matching 7 bases. The CDR3 totals 15 residues. The V segment lost 5 bases and the J segment 4 bases; nucleotides outside the gene matches: 7. CDR1 SEHNR and CDR2 FQNEAQ come from the germline V gene (reference sequence). The CDR3: CASSQQGGDNEKLFF. As DNA, the CDR3 is TGTGCCAGCAGCCAGCAGGGGGGGGATAATGAAAAACTGTTTTTT.

V and J are TRBV28 and TRBJ1-4; D gene uncertain. Trimming took 8 bases from V and 6 from J, leaving 13 bases between them. The CDR3 is made up of 13 amino acids. Per germline, CDR1 MDHEN and CDR2 SYDVKM. This chain's CDR3 is CASLGSDYEKLFF. CDR3 DNA sequence: TGTGCCAGCCTGGGGTCGGATTATGAAAAACTGTTTTTT.

V is TRBV5-6 and J is TRBJ1-2, with 8 bases aligning to TRBD1. The germline V gene has CDR1 SGHDT and CDR2 YYEEEE. The CDR3 length is 15 residues. V shed 0 bases, J shed 7 bases, and the junction held 8 bases outside the gene matches. The CDR3 DNA is TGTGCCAGCAGCTTGGTGGACAGGGACCGTAGTGGCTACACCTTC. It codes for CASSLVDRDRSGYTF.

The V gene is TRBV2, the J gene TRBJ1-1; D may be TRBD1 (5 bases). This CDR3 contains 13 residues. Trimming took off 7 bases at V and 4 bases at J, with 13 bases between the two ends. The V gene's germline CDR1 is SNHLY and CDR2 FYNNEI. CDR3 region: CASTRGGGTEAFF. In nucleotides, the CDR3 is TGTGCCAGCACCCGCGGGGGTGGCACTGAAGCTTTCTTT.

The V gene is TRBV27, the J gene TRBJ1-1, with D possibly matching TRBD1 (6 bases). The germline V gene has CDR1 MNHEY and CDR2 SMNVEV (reference sequence). V shed 0 bases and J shed 1 base, with 18 bases lying between them. This CDR3 is built from 18 residues. The CDR3 sequence is CASSLSSHPGTSNTEAFF. The DNA of the CDR3 is TGTGCCAGCAGTTTATCTTCCCATCCCGGGACATCGAACACTGAAGCTTTCTTT.

V is TRBV5-5 and J is TRBJ1-1; 8 bases align to TRBD1. The length of the CDR3 is 13 residues. The trim removed 3 bases at V and 6 bases at J, leaving 4 bases unmatched. Germline lookup yields CDR1 SGHKS and CDR2 YYEKEE (reference sequence). The CDR3, as DNA: TGTGCCAGCAGCTCCAGGGGGCTGGCTGAAGCTTTCTTT. Its protein product is CASSSRGLAEAFF.

This chain uses TRBV27 with TRBJ2-1, with 9 bases aligning to TRBD2. This CDR3 spans 18 amino acids. V lost 5 bases and J lost 5; bases outside the gene matches: 16. The germline V gene has CDR1 MNHEY and CDR2 SMNVEV (reference sequence). The CDR3 is CASSSFSILAGAHNEQFF. Written as DNA, the CDR3 is TGTGCCAGCAGTAGCTTCTCCATATTAGCGGGGGCCCACAATGAGCAGTTCTTC.

In this sample, this clone turned up once. This chain uses TRBV28 with TRBJ2-7; 8 bases map to TRBD2. Germline CDR1 MDHEN, CDR2 SYDVKM. The CDR3 covers 16 residues. Trimming removed 2 bases from V and 0 bases from J; junction bases left unmatched: 6. Written as DNA, the CDR3 is TGTGCCAGCAGTTTAGACGGCGGGGGGACCTCCTACGAGCAGTACTTC. This translates into CASSLDGGGTSYEQYF.